These 5 T cell receptor beta chains were all obtained from the same sample, sequenced in a study of T cell responses to AZD1222 COVID-19 vaccine. The method was immunoSEQ multiplex PCR; TCRdb's version includes in-frame clones alone and lacks a portion of them. The sample lists over 50,000 clones, 65% to 85% occurring once. The sample was peripheral blood, taken on day 0 of AZD1222 vaccination. Receptors originate from an adult in good health.

The V call is TRBV18, the J call TRBJ1-5; D is uncertain. Looked up from germline, CDR1 is KGHSH and CDR2 is LQKENI. This CDR3 has 13 amino acids. Trimming stripped 6 bases from V and 1 base from J, with 7 bases between. This CDR3 reads CASSPNSNQPQHF. In DNA, the CDR3 is TGTGCCAGCTCCCCGAACAGCAATCAGCCCCAGCATTTT.

The chain is built from TRBV5-1 and TRBJ2-6; TRBD1 is a possible D gene (6 bases). Germline V gene lookup returns CDR1 SGHRS and CDR2 YFSETQ. This CDR3 spans 14 amino acids. The V and J ends lost 9 bases and 3 bases respectively, with 13 bases between them. The chain's CDR3 is CATAPDSGANVLTF. The CDR3 nucleotides are TGCGCCACGGCCCCGGACAGTGGGGCCAACGTCCTGACTTTC.

The chain has TRBV2 and TRBJ2-3; D is undetermined. CDR3 length: 10 residues. The V gene lost 7 bases and the J gene lost 9 bases, with 8 bases spanning the gap. CDR1 is SNHLY, CDR2 FYNNEI, per germline. The CDR3 region has the DNA TGTGCCAGCATCTTAACCACGCAGTATTTT. Its protein product is CASILTTQYF.

The DNA of the CDR3 is TGCGCCAGCAGCACGACGACAGGGTCCCGGGAGCTGTTTTTT. Residues: CASSTTTGSRELFF. This chain joins TRBV5-1 and TRBJ2-2, with 7 nucleotides matching TRBD1. This CDR3 region has 14 residues. With V trimmed by 4 bases and J by 9 bases, 9 bases remained unmatched. In germline, CDR1 is SGHRS, CDR2 YFSETQ.

V and J are TRBV5-6 and TRBJ1-6; D is uncertain. Germline CDR1 reads SGHDT; CDR2 reads YYEEEE. There are 14 residues in the CDR3. Trimming cost V 0 bases and J 6 bases, with 7 bases left between them. CDR3: CASSLGDVNSPLHF. CDR3 sequence (DNA): TGTGCCAGCAGCTTGGGAGATGTTAATTCACCCCTCCACTTT. Combining the CDR3 with reference TRBV5-6 and TRBJ1-6 gives the whole variable domain DAGVTQSPTHLIKTRGQQVTLRCSPKSGHDTVSWYQQALGQGPQFIFQYYEEEERQRGNFPDRFSGHQFPNYSSELNVNALLLGDSALYLCASSLGDVNSPLHFGNGTRLTVT.